This T cell receptor (beta chain) stems from a study of blood T cell repertoires in COVID-19. Study context: COVID-19 samples from acute and convalescent phases originated in the United States, Italy and Spain. Sample material is recorded as cDNA or gDNA derived from T cells, B-cell-depleted T cells, or PBMCs.

Original methodology: Reference gene primer amplification gave estimated nucleated cell counts. This table comes from immunoSEQ multiplex PCR, and its TCRdb copy is limited to in-frame clones, with some not included. Clonal size and the V and J genes are those of that table, whereas D and trimming came from the DNA. The data show about 39,000 clones, roughly 92% seen once. CDR1 MNHEY and CDR2 SVGEGT come from the germline V gene. The J segment lost 3 bases and the V segment lost 0 bases, leaving 4 bases of the junction unmatched. The CDR3 contains 16 residues. V and J are TRBV6-2 or TRBV6-3 and TRBJ2-5; 10 nucleotides align to TRBD2. Sequenced input: peripheral blood. The receptor comes from a man aged 50 or older with active COVID-19. CDR3 in DNA: TGTGCCAGCAGTTACTCTCTAGCGGGAGTGGAAGAGACCCAGTACTTC. Its protein product is CASSYSLAGVEETQYF.